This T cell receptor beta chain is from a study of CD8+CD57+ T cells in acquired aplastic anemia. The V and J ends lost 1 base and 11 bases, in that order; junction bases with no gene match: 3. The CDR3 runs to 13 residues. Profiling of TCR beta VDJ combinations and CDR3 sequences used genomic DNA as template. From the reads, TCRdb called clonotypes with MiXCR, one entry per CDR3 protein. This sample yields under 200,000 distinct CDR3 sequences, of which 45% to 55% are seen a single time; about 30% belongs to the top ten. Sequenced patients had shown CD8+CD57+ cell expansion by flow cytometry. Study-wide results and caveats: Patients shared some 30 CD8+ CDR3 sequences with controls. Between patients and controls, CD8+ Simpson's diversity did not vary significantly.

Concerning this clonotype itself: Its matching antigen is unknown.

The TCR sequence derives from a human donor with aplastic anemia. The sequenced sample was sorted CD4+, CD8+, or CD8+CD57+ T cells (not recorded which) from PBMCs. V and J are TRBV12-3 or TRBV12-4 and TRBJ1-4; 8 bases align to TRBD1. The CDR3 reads CASSLGGQVKLFF. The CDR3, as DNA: TGTGCCAGCAGTTTAGGGGGACAGGTTAAACTGTTTTTT.